Described below is a single T cell receptor (beta chain) sequence and its context. The target of this receptor is not known. It has no much larger one-base neighbor in the sample; base qualities were not kept. Library generation was performed with the immunoSEQ multiplex PCR assay. The multiplex PCR relied on a mix of 60 forward primers for TCR Vbeta segments and 13 reverse primers for TCR Jbeta segments. The CDR3 region of rearranged TCR beta genes was amplified from genomic DNA by a multiplex PCR assay. The amplified TCR beta libraries were sequenced on the Illumina HiSeq System as 87-base-pair reads. As for the authors' bioinformatics: A later analysis counted approximately 74 million unique TCR beta chains across the 666 repertoires, and around 9.9 million of these chains were shared by at least two donors. A nearest-neighbor algorithm error-corrected the raw reads and collapsed the reads into unique sequences, merging closely related sequences to remove PCR and sequencing errors. To assign V, D and J gene segments, CDR3 sequences were aligned to IMGT reference sequences. Each retained sequence needed at least a six-nucleotide match to both a V gene segment and a J gene segment. Rearrangements were classified as productive when the CDR3 lacked stop codons and remained in frame with V and J, and all other rearrangements were classified as non-productive. CDR3 was defined by IMGT convention, running from the second conserved V-encoded cysteine to the conserved J-encoded phenylalanine. In an earlier analysis of more than 550 of the donors, sequences lacking an unambiguous match to a single V gene segment were excluded. An earlier analysis of approximately 590 of the donors called V segments functional above 56.7% productive rearrangements and segregating when the between-donor standard deviation exceeded 5%. A statistical classification framework was built for diagnosing cytomegalovirus status from the catalog of TCR beta chain sequences. V and J gene assignment, in a later analysis, came from comparing TCR nucleotide sequences with IMGT/GENE-DB human TR gene sequences. In a later analysis, CDR3 sequences and most-parsimonious VDJ recombination scenarios were assigned using the TCRdist pipeline. In a later analysis, each TCR beta chain was defined by its CDR3 amino acid sequence together with its V-gene family, and reads lacking a unique V-gene family were excluded. As a way to deal with suspected cross-contamination and a sequencing artifact, a later analysis dropped 450 to 700 nucleotide sequences that were highly shared and had low generation probability. A later analysis calculated a clonal expansion index for each public chain from normalized within-repertoire ranks of inferred template counts. A later analysis computed generation probabilities with a VDJ recombination model fitted to out-of-frame rearrangements, and checked the results against IGoR. In a later analysis, TCR-TCR, TCR-HLA and TCR-CMV co-occurrence was scored with hypergeometric tests, and a repertoire-size bias correction was applied to TCR pairs. A later analysis estimated false discovery rates by permuting HLA or CMV assignments 20 times. In a later analysis, co-occurring TCRs were grouped using DBSCAN, with TCRdist sequence similarity added in when clustering inside HLA-allele-positive subsets. Repertoires with fewer than 30,000 or more than 120,000 public chains, plus five repertoires with anomalous nucleotide sharing, were excluded from co-occurrence clustering. Sourced from immuneACCESS, this table was stored by TCRdb with only in-frame sequences that have V and J called. A share of the clones is absent; for the studies checked, an unresolved V gene accounts for under half, and the remainder has no known explanation. V, J and clone size reflect that table, while D and trimming were determined from the DNA. Here the sample has 200,000 to 250,000 clones; about 80% occur a single time. The leading ten clones occupy roughly 0.58% of the sample.

In total, approximately 690 healthy bone marrow donors made up the cohort. All cohort members were sampled while nominally healthy, although unrecorded immune exposures were likely present. The donor was CMV seronegative and was included in the group of about 400 seronegative cohort members. Every donor gave a peripheral blood sample, and the peripheral blood mononuclear cells from that sample were used for TCR beta sequencing. The Qiagen DNeasy Blood Extraction Kit was used to extract genomic DNA from the blood cell samples. The CDR1 and CDR2 encoded by the germline V gene are SGHTA and FQGNSA. From the cysteine through the phenylalanine, the CDR3 covers 11 amino acids. CDR3 DNA is the only sequence kept; it has 33 bases, read in frame from the first base. V is cut by 5 bases and J by 15 bases, and the space between the germline ends is 13 bases. This specimen comes from a study of cytomegalovirus exposure and HLA in healthy donors (dated by TCRdb to about 2017). For the wider study: An earlier analysis of approximately 640 of the donors reported 276 Gb of sequence data and 100 million to 130 million unique TCR beta sequences from roughly 180 million T cells. An early release covering 550 to 650 HLA-typed donors comprised 250 to 350 gigabases of sequencing data and around 85 million unique TCR sequences. Of the roughly 400 genotyped donors, approximately 83% fell in the genetic ancestry cluster associated with self-reported Caucasian donors. The aim of the study was to test whether cataloging public T cell receptors could identify signatures of past pathogen exposure. The T cell repertoires of under 750 subjects were profiled by immunosequencing and related to cytomegalovirus serostatus. A separate validation cohort of 100 to 150 different subjects was used in addition to the roughly 670-subject first cohort. To predict cytomegalovirus infection status, the study combined high-throughput TCR immunosequencing, statistical association of individual TCRs with disease status, and machine learning. In a later analysis, previously published TCR beta repertoires from 600 to 850 donors were re-analyzed and high-resolution HLA genotyping was added so that TCR occurrence patterns could be studied. In the later analysis, no new phenotypic data were used to find candidate immune exposures; instead, reliance was placed on TCR beta sequences and their occurrence across donors. To decide whether each TCR beta V gene segment behaved as functional or pseudogenic, an earlier analysis of some 600 of the donors relied on high-throughput TCR beta sequencing. Donor age, sex, ethnicity and CMV serostatus were collected together with the repertoire data. A later genetic analysis used genome-wide SNP genotypes for about three fifths of the 666 donors, treating that subset as a discovery cohort. Every repertoire in the discovery cohort had been generated on one and the same sequencing platform. Class I and class II HLA loci were covered by the typing at four-digit resolution. Typing coverage varied by locus: roughly 629-640 donors for A, B, C, DRB1 and DQB1; more than 500 for DQA1; over 600 for DPA1; approximately 470 for DPB1. Roughly five DR-DQ haplotypes were handled as single units for association and clustering because linkage in the cohort was strong. On average, around 240,000 unique TCR beta nucleotide sequences were sequenced per donor among roughly 430 genotyped donors of the cohort, with around 19% of those sequences being non-productive. Broad study findings and their caveats: In a later analysis, HLA-associated TCR beta chains were found to be more clonally expanded and to have lower generation probabilities than equally common non-associated chains. An earlier analysis of 587 of the donors showed that most TCR beta V segments appeared in productive rearrangements either about 90% or about 30% of the time, which broadly matched IMGT annotations. In a later genetic analysis, a missense DCLRE1C variant was associated with V-gene and J-gene trimming of TCR beta chains, and the association was replicated in an independent cohort. Some IMGT-functional V segments, including TRBV6-2 and TRBV6-3, could not be distinguished by the 87-base-pair reads and were therefore excluded. The only immune exposure information available for the cohort was CMV serostatus. A cluster of highly shared sequence variants was judged likely to represent a technical artifact of the sequencing pipeline. A few of the identified cytomegalovirus-associated TCR beta chains were confirmed in vitro to be specific for cytomegalovirus antigens. The earlier analysis of some 560 of the donors excluded about 16 rarely observed V segments, including chromosome 9 orphons, because counts were too low. The classifier was reported to diagnose cytomegalovirus status with high specificity and sensitivity in both the original and validation cohorts. A further reported finding was that TCR beta sequences accurately predicted the HLA-A and HLA-B alleles for most subjects in the first cohort. Several of the top co-occurrence clusters appeared to be linked to parvovirus B19, influenza, CMV and Epstein-Barr virus, according to a later analysis. Correlated functional status among segregating V segments might be attributable to linkage disequilibrium, but an unknown experimental factor could not be ruled out. Because some donors lacked HLA typing at each locus, the association tests relied only on the typed subset. Specific HLA alleles were associated with over 15,000 TCR beta sequences at a false discovery rate of 0.05 in a later analysis. When HLA alleles, especially DR and DQ, strongly co-occurred, TCR associations were difficult to assign to individual alleles. According to a later analysis, most CMV-associated TCR beta chains appeared to be HLA-restricted, and the HLA associations seemed to be driven largely by CMV exposure. A later genetic analysis reported fewer N-insertions in productive TCRs among donors in an Asian-associated ancestry cluster than the roughly 670-donor mean. The study gave a list of 150 to 200 TCR beta chains associated with cytomegalovirus. Presence/absence analyses assumed roughly uniform sequencing depth across donors, an assumption that may not hold. In a later analysis, the rate of TCR association differed among HLA loci, with DRB1 alleles having the most associated TCRs and HLA-C alleles having the fewest. While some public TCRs were present in many individuals, most TCR sequences turned up only very rarely across donors. The authors suggested that the approach could potentially be extended to other disease states and immunological phenotypes. In this cohort, only TCR beta chains were sequenced, and detectable features were limited by the absence of alpha or paired-chain data.

Here the chain combines TRBV7-2 and TRBJ1-4, with a tentative D gene TRBD1 over 5 matching bases. The receptor comes from a woman in her thirties or forties in good health and CMV-seronegative. Specimen: PBMCs. The CDR3 loop reads CASSPGLTLFF. Here is the DNA: TGTGCCAGCAGCCCGGGACTTACTTTGTTTTTT.